The next 5 T cell receptor beta chains were all read from a single sample in a study of tumor-infiltrating lymphocytes in primary liver carcinoma. TCR beta cDNA came from 400 to 500 ng total RNA, primed with a constant-region primer. It was through three nested multiplex PCR rounds of slightly modified ARM-PCR that TCR beta libraries arose. Each of the first two PCR rounds ran roughly 10 cycles with TRBV1-TRBV30 forward and C-beta reverse primers. A single record per CDR3 protein comes from TCRdb applying MiXCR to the multiplex PCR reads. The data hold fewer than 250,000 distinct CDR3 sequences, with around four fifths observed a single time. Extraction of RNA together with DNA used roughly 18-32 mg of unsorted bulk tissue. The material sequenced was tumor tissue from primary liver carcinoma. The source is a man aged 40-49 years with primary liver carcinoma and hepatitis B virus infection.

The chain has TRBV11-3 and TRBJ2-1; 10 bases are a match to TRBD2. Germline assignment: CDR1 SGHNT and CDR2 YENEEA. The ends lost 1 base at V and 9 bases at J; junction bases unmatched: 9. The CDR3 sequence is 16 residues long. The CDR3 bases are TGTGCCAGCAGCTTAGGTACAGCGGGAGGGCCAAGTGAGCAGTTCTTC. This codes for CASSLGTAGGPSEQFF.

This clonotype has only one observation. At one end the junction does not follow the germline gene, possibly because of a read error. This chain joins TRBV12-3 or TRBV12-4 and TRBJ2-3; D is ambiguous. CDR3 length: 15 amino acids. CDR3 region: CSSSLDSGIERAQYF. In DNA, the CDR3 is TGTTCCAGCAGTTTAGACTCCGGCATCGAGCGCGCGCAGTATTTT.

With respect to this clonotype: The junction departs from germline at one end; a sequencing error may be responsible. The chain combines TRBV11-1 with TRBJ1-6; D might be TRBD1 (5 bases). Germline V gene sequence: CDR1 SGHAT, CDR2 FQDESV (reference sequence). The CDR3 loop spans 13 amino acids. The CDR3 nucleotides are TGTGCCTGCAGCCGGACACAGGTTTCACTCCTCCACTTT. Encoded protein: CACSRTQVSLLHF.

Remarks on this clonotype: A much larger clonotype is one base distant, so this may be a read error. V usage is TRBV19 and J usage is TRBJ2-7; possible D gene TRBD2, 5 bases. Per the germline V gene, CDR1 is LNHDA and CDR2 is SQIVND (reference sequence). The V end was cut by 5 bases, the J end by 2 bases, with 13 bases between. This CDR3 is 14 amino acids long. Written as DNA, the CDR3 is TGTGCCAGTAGTTATCAAGCGGAAACCTACGAGCAGTACTTC. This codes for CASSYQAETYEQYF.

Note on this clonotype: A junction end diverges from the germline sequence, so it may reflect a read error. The rearrangement joins TRBV4-1 to TRBJ2-1; the D gene is possibly TRBD2 (6 bases). This CDR3 comprises 10 residues. CDR1 and CDR2 from the germline V gene are MGHRA and YSYEKL. The CDR3 DNA is TGCGCCAGCAACGCGGGGCAGCACTTCTTC. It yields the protein CASNAGQHFF.